This TCR delta chain was observed in a study of Vδ1+ human thymocytes. Study findings and constraints: Thymic TRG and TRD repertoires appeared highly polyclonal. About 20% of thymic delta-chain sequences were Vdelta2, with few Vdelta3, unlike blood Vdelta1+ controls.

CDR1 and CDR2 (germline): TSWWSYY, QGS. J gave up 0 bases and V 0 bases, and 21 bases lay outside the gene matches. The CDR3 sequence is 22 residues long. Alphabeta T cells were depleted, then CD3+ Vdelta1+ Vdelta2- thymocytes were FACS-sorted. In this sample, this clone turned up a few times. Its target is unknown. RNA was extracted from the cells and then reverse transcribed. Pooled V-gene forward primers with one constant-region reverse primer generated the CDR3 amplicons by multiplex PCR. TCRdb reanalysed the multiplex PCR reads with CATT. The data contain about 75,000 delta-chain clones, approximately 34% of them singletons.

This TCR was sampled from a boy in the first two years of life who had congenital heart surgery. V gene TRDV1 combines with J gene TRDJ1, with 8 bases fitting TRDD3. Sequencing was done on a sample of Vdelta1+ gamma-delta thymocytes from the thymus. Subset denoted: FACS-sorted CD3+ TCRalphabeta- TCRVdelta1+ TCRVdelta2- thymocytes. The CDR3 DNA reads as TGTGCTCTTGGGGAACTTTCCTTACACATGGGACTGGGGGGCCCGTACACCGATAAACTCATCTTT. Amino acid sequence: CALGELSLHMGLGGPYTDKLIF.